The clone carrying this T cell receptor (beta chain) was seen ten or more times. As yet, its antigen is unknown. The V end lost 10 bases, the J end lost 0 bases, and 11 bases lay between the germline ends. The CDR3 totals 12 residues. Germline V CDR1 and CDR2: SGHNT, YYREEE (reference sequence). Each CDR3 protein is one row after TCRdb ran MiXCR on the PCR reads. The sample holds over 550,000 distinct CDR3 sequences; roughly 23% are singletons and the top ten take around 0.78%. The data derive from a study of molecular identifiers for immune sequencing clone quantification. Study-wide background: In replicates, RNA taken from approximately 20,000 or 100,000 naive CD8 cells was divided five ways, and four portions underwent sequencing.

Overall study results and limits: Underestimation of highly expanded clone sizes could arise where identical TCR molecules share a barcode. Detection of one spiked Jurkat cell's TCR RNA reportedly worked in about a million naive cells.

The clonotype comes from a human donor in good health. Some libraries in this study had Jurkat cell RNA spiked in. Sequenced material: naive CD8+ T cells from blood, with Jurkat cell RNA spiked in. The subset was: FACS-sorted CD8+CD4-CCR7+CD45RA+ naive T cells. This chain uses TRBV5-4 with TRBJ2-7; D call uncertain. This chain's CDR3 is CASVGSSYEQYF. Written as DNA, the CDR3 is TGTGCCTCAGTGGGGTCCTCCTACGAGCAGTACTTC.